One and the same sample provided the 7 T cell receptor beta chains below, sequenced in a study of T cell responses to AZD1222 COVID-19 vaccine (dated by TCRdb to the early 2020s). What this sample's time point label stands for: baseline before first vaccination. Libraries came from the immunoSEQ multiplex PCR assay. This immuneACCESS table, as held by TCRdb, lists in-frame sequences with V and J called but not all clones. Of the missing ones, under half trace to an unresolved V gene in checked studies; the others have no known cause. The sample table holds 110,000 or so clones, of which less than 95% were seen once. The ten largest make up 5% to 5.5% of the sample. The sample consisted of peripheral blood, taken on day 0 of AZD1222 vaccination. These TCRs come from an adult in good health.

The rearrangement uses TRBV2 and TRBJ1-6; D uncertain. V lost 5 bases to trimming and J lost 7 bases, with 15 bases between them. The CDR3 covers 15 residues. Germline V gene sequence: CDR1 SNHLY, CDR2 FYNNEI. Here the CDR3 reads CASSPNLSLNSPLHF. CDR3 nucleotides: TGTGCCAGCAGTCCCAACCTAAGCCTGAATTCACCCCTCCACTTT.

This clone was observed a handful of times. This CDR3 is CASSPDAGTPDNEQYF. The CDR3 DNA sequence: TGCGCCAGCAGTCCAGATGCCGGGACGCCCGACAACGAGCAGTACTTC. The chain recombines TRBV23-1 with TRBJ2-7, with D perhaps assigned TRBD1 or TRBD2 (5 bases each). TRBV23-1 is filed as an ORF, its function uncertain. The CDR3 covers 16 residues. V dropped 4 bases and J dropped 5 bases, with 21 bases sitting between them.

The J gene is TRBJ2-3, the V gene TRBV11-2; D is uncertain. From germline, CDR1 is SGHAT and CDR2 FQNNGV. V was trimmed by 7 bases and J by 1 base, leaving 18 bases between them. The CDR3 has 16 residues. CDR3: CASTAEPGFGTDTQYF. The CDR3 coding sequence is TGTGCCAGCACAGCTGAGCCCGGGTTTGGCACAGATACGCAGTATTTT.

In regard to this clone: The sample has other DNA sequences that encode this CDR3 too. The chain links TRBV9 to TRBJ1-5; D gene unclear. The V gene's germline CDR1 is SGDLS and CDR2 YYNGEE. The ends were cut back, 7 bases at V and 3 bases at J, with 11 bases in the middle. This CDR3 has 13 amino acids. This CDR3 reads CASSVGDNQPQHF. For the CDR3, the DNA is TGTGCCAGCTCTGTCGGAGACAATCAGCCCCAGCATTTT.

The chain combines TRBV6-6 with TRBJ1-4, with 8 positions matching TRBD1. CDR3 length: 15 residues. CDR1 and CDR2 (germline): MNHNY, SVGAGI (reference sequence). V was clipped by 3 bases and J by 3 bases; unmatched bases: 3. The CDR3 nucleotides are TGTGCCAGCAGTTATGCGGGACAGGCTAATGAAAAACTGTTTTTT. It yields the protein CASSYAGQANEKLFF.

This clone came up once. The gene calls are TRBV11-2 and TRBJ2-5, with 10 bases aligning to TRBD1. Germline V lookup: CDR1 SGHAT, CDR2 FQNNGV. The CDR3 contains 17 residues. J gave up 5 bases and V 5 bases, and 14 bases lay outside the gene matches. CDR3 sequence (DNA): TGTGCCAGCAGCCAAAATAGAGGACAGGGGGTTCGGGAGACCCAGTACTTC. Its protein product is CASSQNRGQGVRETQYF.

The chain links TRBV11-2 to TRBJ1-2, with no clear D. The CDR3 is made up of 12 amino acids. Between the trimmed V and J ends, which lost 5 bases and 5 bases, there was a span of 9 bases. The germline CDR1 and CDR2 sequences are SGHAT and FQNNGV. For the CDR3, the DNA is TGTGCCAGCAGCCCCCGCACTTATGGCTACACCTTC. This sequence encodes CASSPRTYGYTF.